Sequencing of this T cell receptor beta chain was carried out in a study of cytomegalovirus exposure and HLA in healthy donors. With 60 Vbeta and 13 Jbeta primers, the PCR was carried out. Using immunoSEQ multiplex PCR, the repertoire was profiled, and TCRdb retains in-frame clones only, with some absent. This listing includes about 110,000 clones. J was trimmed by 3 bases and V by 10 bases; bases with no gene match: 2. Germline CDR1 reads MNHEY; CDR2 reads SVGAGI. This CDR3 is 13 amino acids long. On this clone itself: The antigen remains undetermined.

Whole-study findings and limits: TCR association rates varied by HLA locus in a later analysis, with DRB1 highest and HLA-C lowest. More than 15,000 TCR beta sequences were associated with HLA alleles at 0.05 false discovery rate in a later analysis. Prior analysis indicated that the majority of TCR beta V segments exhibited productivity approximately 87% or approximately 30% of the time.

The receptor was derived from a man between 50 and 59 years old in good health and CMV-seronegative. V gene TRBV6-5 combines with J gene TRBJ2-3, with 12 bases aligning to TRBD2. Sequenced sample: PBMCs. CDR3 DNA sequence: TGTGCCACCGGACTAGCGGGAACAGATACGCAGTATTTT. It yields the protein CATGLAGTDTQYF.